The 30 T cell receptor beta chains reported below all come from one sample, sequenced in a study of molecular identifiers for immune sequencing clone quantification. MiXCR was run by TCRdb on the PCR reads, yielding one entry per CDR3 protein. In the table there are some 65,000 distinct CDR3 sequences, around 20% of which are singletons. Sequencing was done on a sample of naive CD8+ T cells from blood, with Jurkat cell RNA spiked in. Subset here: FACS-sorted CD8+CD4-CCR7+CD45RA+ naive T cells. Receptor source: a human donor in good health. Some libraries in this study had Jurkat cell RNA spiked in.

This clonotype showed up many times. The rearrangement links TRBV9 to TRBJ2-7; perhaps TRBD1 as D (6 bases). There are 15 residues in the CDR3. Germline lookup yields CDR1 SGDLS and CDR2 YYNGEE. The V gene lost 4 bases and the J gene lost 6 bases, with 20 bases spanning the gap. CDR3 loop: CASSMETGTLTEQYF. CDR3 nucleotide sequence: TGTGCCAGCAGCATGGAGACAGGAACGTTGACCGAGCAGTACTTC.

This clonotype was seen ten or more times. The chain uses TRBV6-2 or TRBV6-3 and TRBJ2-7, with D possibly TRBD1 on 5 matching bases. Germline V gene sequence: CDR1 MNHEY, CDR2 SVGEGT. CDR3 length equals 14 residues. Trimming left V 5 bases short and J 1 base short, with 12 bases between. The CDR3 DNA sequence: TGTGCCAGCAGTCGCCAGGGATCGTCCTACGAGCAGTACTTC. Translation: CASSRQGSSYEQYF.

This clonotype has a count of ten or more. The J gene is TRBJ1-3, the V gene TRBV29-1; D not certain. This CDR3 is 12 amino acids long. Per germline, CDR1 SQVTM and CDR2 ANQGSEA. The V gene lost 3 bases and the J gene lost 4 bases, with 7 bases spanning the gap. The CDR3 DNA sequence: TGCAGCGTTGAGGAAAGAGGAAACACCATATATTTT. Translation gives CSVEERGNTIYF.

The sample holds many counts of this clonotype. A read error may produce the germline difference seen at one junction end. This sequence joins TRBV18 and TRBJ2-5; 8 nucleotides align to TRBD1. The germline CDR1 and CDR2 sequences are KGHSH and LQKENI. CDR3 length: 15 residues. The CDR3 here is CASSPSTGVQETHHF. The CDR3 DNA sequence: TGTGCCAGCTCACCGTCGACAGGGGTCCAAGAGACCCACCACTTC.

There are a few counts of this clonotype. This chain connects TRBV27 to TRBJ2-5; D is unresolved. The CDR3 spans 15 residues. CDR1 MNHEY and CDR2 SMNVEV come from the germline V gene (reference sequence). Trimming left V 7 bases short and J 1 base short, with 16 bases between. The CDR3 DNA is TGTGCCAGCACCCCAAGCCTTCCTACCCAAGAGACCCAGTACTTC. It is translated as CASTPSLPTQETQYF.

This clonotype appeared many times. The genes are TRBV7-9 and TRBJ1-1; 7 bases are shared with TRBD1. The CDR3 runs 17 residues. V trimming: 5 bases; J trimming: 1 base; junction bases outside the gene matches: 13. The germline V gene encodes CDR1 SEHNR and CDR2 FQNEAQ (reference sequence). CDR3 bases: TGTGCCAGCAGCCTACCCCGAGGCGGGACAGCGAACACTGAAGCTTTCTTT. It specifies CASSLPRGGTANTEAFF. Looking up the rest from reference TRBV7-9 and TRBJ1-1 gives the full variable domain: DTGVSQNPRHKITKRGQNVTFRCDPISEHNRLYWYRQTLGQGPEFLTYFQNEAQLEKSRLLSDRFSAERPKGSFSTLEIQRTEQGDSAMYLCASSLPRGGTANTEAFFGQGTRLTVV.

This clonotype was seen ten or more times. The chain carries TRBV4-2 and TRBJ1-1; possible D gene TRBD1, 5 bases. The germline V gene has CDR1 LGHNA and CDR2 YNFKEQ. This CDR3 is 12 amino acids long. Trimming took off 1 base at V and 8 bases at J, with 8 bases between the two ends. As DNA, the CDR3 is TGTGCCAGCAGCCAAGGAGGGGCCGAAGCTTTCTTT. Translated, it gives CASSQGGAEAFF.

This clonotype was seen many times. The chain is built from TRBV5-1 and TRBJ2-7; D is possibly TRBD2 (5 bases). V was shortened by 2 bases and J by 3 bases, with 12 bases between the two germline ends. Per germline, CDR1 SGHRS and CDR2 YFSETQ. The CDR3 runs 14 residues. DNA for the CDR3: TGCGCCAGCAGCTTTGCCGGGATCGACTACGAGCAGTACTTC. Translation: CASSFAGIDYEQYF.

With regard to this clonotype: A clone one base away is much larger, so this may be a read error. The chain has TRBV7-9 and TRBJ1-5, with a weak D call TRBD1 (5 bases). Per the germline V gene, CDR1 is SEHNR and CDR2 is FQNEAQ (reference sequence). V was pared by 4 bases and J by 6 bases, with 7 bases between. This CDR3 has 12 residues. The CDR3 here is CASSSGGQPQHF. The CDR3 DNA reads TGTGCCAGCAGCTCGGGGGGTCAGCCCCAGCATTTT.

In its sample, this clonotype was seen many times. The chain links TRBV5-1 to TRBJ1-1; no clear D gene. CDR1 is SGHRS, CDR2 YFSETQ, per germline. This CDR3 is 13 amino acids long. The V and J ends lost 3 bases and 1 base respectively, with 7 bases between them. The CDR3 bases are TGCGCCAGCAGCTCCATTGAGAACACTGAAGCTTTCTTT. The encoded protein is CASSSIENTEAFF.

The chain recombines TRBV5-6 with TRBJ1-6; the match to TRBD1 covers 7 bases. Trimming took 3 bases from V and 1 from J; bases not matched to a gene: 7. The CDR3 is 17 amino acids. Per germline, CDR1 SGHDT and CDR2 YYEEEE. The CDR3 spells CASSSRQGGSYNSPLHF. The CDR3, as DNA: TGTGCCAGCAGCTCTAGACAGGGTGGGTCCTATAATTCACCCCTCCACTTT. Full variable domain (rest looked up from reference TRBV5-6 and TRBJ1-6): DAGVTQSPTHLIKTRGQQVTLRCSPKSGHDTVSWYQQALGQGPQFIFQYYEEEERQRGNFPDRFSGHQFPNYSSELNVNALLLGDSALYLCASSSRQGGSYNSPLHFGNGTRLTVT.

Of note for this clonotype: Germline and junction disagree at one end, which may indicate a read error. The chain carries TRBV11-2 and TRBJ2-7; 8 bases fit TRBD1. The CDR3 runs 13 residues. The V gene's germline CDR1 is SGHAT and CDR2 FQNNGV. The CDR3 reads CAGSLGQDYEQYF. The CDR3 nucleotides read TGTGCCGGCAGCTTGGGACAGGATTACGAGCAGTACTTC.

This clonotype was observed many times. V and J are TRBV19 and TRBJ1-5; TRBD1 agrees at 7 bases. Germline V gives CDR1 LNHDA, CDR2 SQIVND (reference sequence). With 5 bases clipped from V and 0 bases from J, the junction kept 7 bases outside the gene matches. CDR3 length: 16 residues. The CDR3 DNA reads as TGTGCCAGTAGTGCGGGGACAGATTATAGCAATCAGCCCCAGCATTTT. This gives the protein CASSAGTDYSNQPQHF.

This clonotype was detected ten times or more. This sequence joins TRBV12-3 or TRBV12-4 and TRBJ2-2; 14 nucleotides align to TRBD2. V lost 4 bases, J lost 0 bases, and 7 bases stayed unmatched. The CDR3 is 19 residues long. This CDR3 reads CASSSGTSGRVANTGELFF. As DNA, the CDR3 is TGTGCCAGCAGTTCGGGGACTAGCGGGAGAGTTGCGAACACCGGGGAGCTGTTTTTT.

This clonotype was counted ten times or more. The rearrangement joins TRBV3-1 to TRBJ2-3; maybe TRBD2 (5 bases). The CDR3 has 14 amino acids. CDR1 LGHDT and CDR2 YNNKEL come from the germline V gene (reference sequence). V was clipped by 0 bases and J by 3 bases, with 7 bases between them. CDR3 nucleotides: TGTGCCAGCAGCCAAGAGAGGGCAACAGATACGCAGTATTTT. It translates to CASSQERATDTQYF.

The CDR3 is CSARVTGGGGANVLTF. Here the CDR3 DNA reads TGCAGTGCTAGGGTGACAGGGGGGGGGGGGGCCAACGTCCTGACTTTC. This sequence joins TRBV20-1 and TRBJ2-6; 9 bases match TRBD1. V shed 3 bases and J 4 bases; nucleotides not matched to a gene: 7. Germline V CDR1 and CDR2: DFQATT, SNEGSKA (reference sequence). The CDR3 loop spans 16 amino acids.

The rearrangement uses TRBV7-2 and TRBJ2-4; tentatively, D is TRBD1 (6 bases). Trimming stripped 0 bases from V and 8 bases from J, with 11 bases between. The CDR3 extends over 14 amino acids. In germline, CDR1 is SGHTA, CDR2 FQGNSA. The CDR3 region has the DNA TGTGCCAGCAGCTTAGCACAGGGTGGAGACATTCAGTACTTC. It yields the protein CASSLAQGGDIQYF.

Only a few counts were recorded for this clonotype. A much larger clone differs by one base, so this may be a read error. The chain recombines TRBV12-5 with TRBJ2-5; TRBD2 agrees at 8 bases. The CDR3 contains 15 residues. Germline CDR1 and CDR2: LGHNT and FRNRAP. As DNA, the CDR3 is TGTGCTAGTGCCCAAGTTGCGGGGGGACAAGAGGCCCAGTACTTC. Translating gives CASAQVAGGQEAQYF. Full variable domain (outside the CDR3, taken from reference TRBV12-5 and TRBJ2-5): DARVTQTPRHKVTEMGQEVTMRCQPILGHNTVFWYRQTMMQGLELLAYFRNRAPLDDSGMPKDRFSAEMPDATLATLKIQPSEPRDSAVYFCASAQVAGGQEAQYFGPGTRLLVL.

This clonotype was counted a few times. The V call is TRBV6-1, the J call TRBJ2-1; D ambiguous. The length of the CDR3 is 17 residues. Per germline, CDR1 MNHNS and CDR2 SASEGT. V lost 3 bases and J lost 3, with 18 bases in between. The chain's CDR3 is CASSDVLAAVYYNEQFF. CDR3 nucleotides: TGTGCCAGCAGTGATGTTTTGGCAGCAGTATACTACAATGAGCAGTTCTTC.

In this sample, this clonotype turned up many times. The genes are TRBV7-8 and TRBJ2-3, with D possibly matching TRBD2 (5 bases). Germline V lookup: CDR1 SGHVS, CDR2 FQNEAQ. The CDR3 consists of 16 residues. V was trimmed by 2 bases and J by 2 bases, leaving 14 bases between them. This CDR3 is CASSLSRLIFTDTQYF. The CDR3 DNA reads TGTGCCAGCAGCTTAAGTCGACTAATTTTCACAGATACGCAGTATTTT.

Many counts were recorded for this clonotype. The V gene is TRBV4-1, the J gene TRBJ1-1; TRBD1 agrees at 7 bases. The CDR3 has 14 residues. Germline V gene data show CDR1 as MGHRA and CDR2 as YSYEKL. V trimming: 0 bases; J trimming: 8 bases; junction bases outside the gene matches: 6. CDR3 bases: TGCGCCAGCAGCCAAGAGGGACAGCGGACCGAAGCTTTCTTT. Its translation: CASSQEGQRTEAFF.

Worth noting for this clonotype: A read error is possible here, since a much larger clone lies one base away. The CDR3 loop is CASSIGVVRRASSYNSPPHF. CDR3 bases: TGTGCCAGTAGTATAGGGGTGGTCCGGCGAGCCAGCTCCTATAATTCACCCCCCCACTTT. V usage is TRBV19 and J usage is TRBJ1-6, with D uncertain. Germline V lookup: CDR1 LNHDA, CDR2 SQIVND (reference sequence). This CDR3 contains 20 residues. Full variable domain (missing parts from reference TRBV19 and TRBJ1-6): DGGITQSPKYLFRKEGQNVTLSCEQNLNHDAMYWYRQDPGQGLRLIYYSQIVNDFQKGDIAEGYSVSREKKESFPLTVTSAQKNPTAFYLCASSIGVVRRASSYNSPPHFGNGTRLTVT.

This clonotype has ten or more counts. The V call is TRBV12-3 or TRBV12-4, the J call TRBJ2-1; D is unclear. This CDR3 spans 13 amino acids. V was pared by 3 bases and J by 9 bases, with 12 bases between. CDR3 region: CASSFLEIAEQFF. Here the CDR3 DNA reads TGTGCCAGCAGTTTTCTAGAAATAGCTGAGCAGTTCTTC.

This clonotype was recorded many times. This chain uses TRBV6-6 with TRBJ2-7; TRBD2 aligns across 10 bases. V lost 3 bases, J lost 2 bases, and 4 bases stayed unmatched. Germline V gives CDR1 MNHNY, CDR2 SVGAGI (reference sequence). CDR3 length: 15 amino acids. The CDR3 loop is CASSYLSGGTYEQYF. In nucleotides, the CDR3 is TGTGCCAGCAGTTATCTTAGCGGGGGGACCTACGAGCAGTACTTC.

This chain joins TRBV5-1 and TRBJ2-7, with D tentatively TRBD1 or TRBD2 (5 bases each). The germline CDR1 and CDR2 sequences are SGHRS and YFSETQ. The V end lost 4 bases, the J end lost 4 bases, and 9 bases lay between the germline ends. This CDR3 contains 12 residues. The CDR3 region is CASSGEGYEQYF. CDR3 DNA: TGCGCCAGCAGCGGAGAGGGGTACGAGCAGTACTTC.

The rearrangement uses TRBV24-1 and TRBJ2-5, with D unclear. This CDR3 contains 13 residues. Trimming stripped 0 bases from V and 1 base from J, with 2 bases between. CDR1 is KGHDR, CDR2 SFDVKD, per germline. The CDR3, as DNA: TGTGCCACCAGTGATTTGCGCCAAGAGACCCAGTACTTC. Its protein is CATSDLRQETQYF.

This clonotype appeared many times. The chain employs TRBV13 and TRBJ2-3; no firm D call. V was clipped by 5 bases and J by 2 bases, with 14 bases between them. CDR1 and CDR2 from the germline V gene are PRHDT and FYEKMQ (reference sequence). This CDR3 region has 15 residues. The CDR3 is CASSQLQNPTDTQYF. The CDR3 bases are TGTGCCAGCAGCCAACTACAGAACCCCACAGATACGCAGTATTTT.

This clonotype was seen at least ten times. CDR3: CASSSSDSSYYGYTF. CDR3 sequence (DNA): TGTGCCAGCAGCTCTTCGGACAGCTCGTACTATGGCTACACCTTC. The chain links TRBV14 to TRBJ1-2; the D gene is possibly TRBD1 (6 bases). Trimming removed 5 bases at V and 3 bases at J, with 16 bases between. The CDR3 runs to 15 residues. Germline CDR1 reads SGHDN; CDR2 reads FVKESK.

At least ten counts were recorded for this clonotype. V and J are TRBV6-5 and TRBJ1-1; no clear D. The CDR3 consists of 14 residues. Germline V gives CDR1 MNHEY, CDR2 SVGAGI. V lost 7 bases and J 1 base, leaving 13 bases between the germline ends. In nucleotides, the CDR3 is TGTGCCAGCAATACCAGGAGCAAGAACACTGAAGCTTTCTTT. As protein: CASNTRSKNTEAFF.

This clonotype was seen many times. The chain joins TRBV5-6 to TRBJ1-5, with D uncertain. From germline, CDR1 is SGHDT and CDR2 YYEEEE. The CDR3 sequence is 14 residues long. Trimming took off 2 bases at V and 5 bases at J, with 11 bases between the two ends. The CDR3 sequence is CASSLTAGDQPQHF. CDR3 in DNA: TGTGCCAGCAGCTTAACGGCGGGAGATCAGCCCCAGCATTTT.